A selection of T cell receptor beta chains follows, all from one sample in a study of blood T cell repertoires in COVID-19. TCRdb keeps only in-frame clones here, not all; method: immunoSEQ multiplex PCR. Of approximately 180,000 clones in the sample, approximately 85% were seen once. The sequencing sample was made of peripheral blood. Receptor source: a human donor with active or convalescent COVID-19. The donor label of this sample is uncertain. CDR3s include the opening cysteine and the closing phenylalanine or tryptophan.

CDR3 length	V gene	J gene	CDR3 protein
15	TRBV11-3	TRBJ1-3	CASSHQALSGNTIYF
13	TRBV7-9	TRBJ2-3	CASSTTSTDTQYF
18	TRBV7-8	TRBJ2-2	CASSERTSGSGRTGELFF
16	TRBV7-2	TRBJ2-2	CASSQTSGGAPGELFF
15	TRBV6-5	TRBJ2-5	CASTKRGRLGETQYF
12	TRBV12-3/TRBV12-4	TRBJ1-5	CASRTTGQPQHF
14	TRBV9	TRBJ2-7	CASSVDVGGGEQYF
14	TRBV9	TRBJ1-2	CASSATETNYGYTF
13	TRBV5-1	TRBJ1-1	CASSPEQGRRAFF
11	TRBV27	TRBJ2-3	CASIRGDTQYF
15	TRBV4-1	TRBJ2-1	CASSQWTSGRNEQFF
12	TRBV12-3/TRBV12-4	TRBJ2-1	CASSLPRYEQFF
18	TRBV7-2	TRBJ1-3	CASSIDPLTGTSGNTIYF
10	TRBV11-2	TRBJ2-1	CASSRGEQFF
16	TRBV4-2	TRBJ1-3	CASSQEDTFSGNTIYF
15	TRBV13	TRBJ2-3	CASSLGRASTDTQYF
15	TRBV5-1	TRBJ2-7	CASSLGVGVLDEQYF
14	TRBV11-3	TRBJ2-2	CASSLSANTGELFF
12	TRBV29-1	TRBJ1-1	CSVYRQGSEAFF
12	TRBV7-6	TRBJ1-5	CASSFSNQPQHF
16	TRBV27	TRBJ2-3	CASKGWTSGMADTQYF
15	TRBV11-3	TRBJ1-1	CASSLERGVNTEAFF